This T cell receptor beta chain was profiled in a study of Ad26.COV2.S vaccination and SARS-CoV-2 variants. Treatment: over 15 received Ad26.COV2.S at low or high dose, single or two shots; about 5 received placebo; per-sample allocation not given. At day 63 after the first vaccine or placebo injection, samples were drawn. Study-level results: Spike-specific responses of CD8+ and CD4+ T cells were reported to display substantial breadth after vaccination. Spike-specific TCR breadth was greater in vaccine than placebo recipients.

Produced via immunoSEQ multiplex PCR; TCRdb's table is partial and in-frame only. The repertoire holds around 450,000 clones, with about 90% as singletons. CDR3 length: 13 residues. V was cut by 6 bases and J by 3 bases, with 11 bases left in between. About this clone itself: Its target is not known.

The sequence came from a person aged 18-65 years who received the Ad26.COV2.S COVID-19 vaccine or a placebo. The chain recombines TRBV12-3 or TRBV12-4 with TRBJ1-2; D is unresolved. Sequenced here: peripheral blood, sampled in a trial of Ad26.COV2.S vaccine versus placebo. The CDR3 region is CASRGSQYYGYTF. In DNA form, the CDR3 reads TGTGCCAGCAGGGGCAGCCAGTACTATGGCTACACCTTC.